This T cell receptor beta chain was recovered during a study of blood T cell repertoires in COVID-19. This CDR3 contains 16 residues. Trimming took 6 bases from V and 0 from J; bases not matched to a gene: 9. In germline, CDR1 is MNHNY, CDR2 SVGAGI (reference sequence). In the authors' methods: Reference gene primer amplification in the assay estimated nucleated cell counts. Only in-frame clones appear in the TCRdb table, and some are missing; sequencing was by immunoSEQ multiplex PCR. The DNA was the basis for D and trimming; V, J and clone size are from that table. This sample has roughly 260,000 clones, with more than 90% found just once.

The TCR was taken from a person aged 18-30 years with COVID-19, enrolled during active disease. The sample taken for sequencing was peripheral blood. The chain is built from TRBV6-6 and TRBJ2-3, with 7 bases identical to TRBD2. The CDR3 sequence is CASSRLALPSTDTQYF. The CDR3 nucleotides read TGTGCCAGCAGCCGACTAGCCCTACCTAGCACAGATACGCAGTATTTT.